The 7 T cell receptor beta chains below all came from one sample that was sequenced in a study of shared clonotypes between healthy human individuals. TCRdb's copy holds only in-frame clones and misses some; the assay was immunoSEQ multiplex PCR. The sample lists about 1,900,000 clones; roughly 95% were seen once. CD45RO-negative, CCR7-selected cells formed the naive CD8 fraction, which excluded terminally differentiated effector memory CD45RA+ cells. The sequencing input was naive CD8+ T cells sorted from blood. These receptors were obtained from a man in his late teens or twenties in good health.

The CDR3 sequence: CASSWGGQAYEQYF. CDR3 nucleotide sequence: TGTGCCAGCAGCTGGGGGGGACAAGCCTACGAGCAGTACTTC. The chain combines TRBV5-6 with TRBJ2-7; D might be TRBD2 (7 bases). Trimming removed 3 bases from V and 2 bases from J, with 12 bases in between. This CDR3 contains 14 residues. Germline CDR1 and CDR2: SGHDT and YYEEEE.

CDR3 residues: CASSGGPDTQYF. In nucleotides, the CDR3 is TGTGCCAGCAGTGGGGGGCCAGATACGCAGTATTTT. V usage is TRBV7-2 and J usage is TRBJ2-3, with D tentatively TRBD1 or TRBD2 (6 bases each). The CDR3 loop spans 12 amino acids. V was clipped by 6 bases and J by 4 bases, with 8 bases between them. CDR1 SGHTA and CDR2 FQGNSA come from the germline V gene.

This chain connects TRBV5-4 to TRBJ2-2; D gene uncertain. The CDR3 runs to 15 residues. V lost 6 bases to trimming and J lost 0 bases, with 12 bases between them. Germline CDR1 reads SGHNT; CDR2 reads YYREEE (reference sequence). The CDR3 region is CASTQSVTNTGELFF. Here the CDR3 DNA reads TGTGCCAGCACCCAAAGCGTGACGAACACCGGGGAGCTGTTTTTT.

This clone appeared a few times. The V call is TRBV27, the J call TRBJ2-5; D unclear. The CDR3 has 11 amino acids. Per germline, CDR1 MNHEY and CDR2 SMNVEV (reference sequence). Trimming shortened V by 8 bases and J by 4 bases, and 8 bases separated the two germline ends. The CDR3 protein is CASGIGETQYF. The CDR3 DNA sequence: TGTGCCAGCGGGATAGGAGAGACCCAGTACTTC.

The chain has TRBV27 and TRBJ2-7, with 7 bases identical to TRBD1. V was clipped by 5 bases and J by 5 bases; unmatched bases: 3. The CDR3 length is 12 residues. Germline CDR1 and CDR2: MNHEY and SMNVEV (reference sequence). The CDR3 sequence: CASSPQGDEQYF. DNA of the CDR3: TGTGCCAGCAGTCCCCAGGGGGACGAGCAGTACTTC.

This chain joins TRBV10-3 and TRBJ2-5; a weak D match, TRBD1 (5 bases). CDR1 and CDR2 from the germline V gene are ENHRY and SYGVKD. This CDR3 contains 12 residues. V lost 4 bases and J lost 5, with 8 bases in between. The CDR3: CAISGQHETQYF. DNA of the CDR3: TGTGCCATCAGTGGACAGCATGAGACCCAGTACTTC.

CDR3 DNA: TGTGCCTGGAGTGTAGTCCTAGCGGGGCTCACAGATACGCAGTATTTT. It encodes CAWSVVLAGLTDTQYF. This chain connects TRBV30 to TRBJ2-3, with 9 positions matching TRBD2. The CDR3 runs 16 residues. V shed 0 bases and J 2 bases; nucleotides not matched to a gene: 6. Germline V gene lookup returns CDR1 GTSNPN and CDR2 SVGIG (reference sequence).